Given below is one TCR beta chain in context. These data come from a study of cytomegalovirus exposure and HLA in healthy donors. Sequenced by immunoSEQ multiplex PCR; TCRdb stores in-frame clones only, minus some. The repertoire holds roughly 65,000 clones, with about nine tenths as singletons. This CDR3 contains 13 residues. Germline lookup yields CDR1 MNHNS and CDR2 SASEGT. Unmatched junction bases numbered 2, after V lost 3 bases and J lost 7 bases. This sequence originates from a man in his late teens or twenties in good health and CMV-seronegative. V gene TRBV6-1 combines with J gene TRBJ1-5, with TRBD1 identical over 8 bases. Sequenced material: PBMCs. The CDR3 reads CASSETGEQPQHF. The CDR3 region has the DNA TGTGCCAGCAGTGAGACAGGGGAGCAGCCCCAGCATTTT.